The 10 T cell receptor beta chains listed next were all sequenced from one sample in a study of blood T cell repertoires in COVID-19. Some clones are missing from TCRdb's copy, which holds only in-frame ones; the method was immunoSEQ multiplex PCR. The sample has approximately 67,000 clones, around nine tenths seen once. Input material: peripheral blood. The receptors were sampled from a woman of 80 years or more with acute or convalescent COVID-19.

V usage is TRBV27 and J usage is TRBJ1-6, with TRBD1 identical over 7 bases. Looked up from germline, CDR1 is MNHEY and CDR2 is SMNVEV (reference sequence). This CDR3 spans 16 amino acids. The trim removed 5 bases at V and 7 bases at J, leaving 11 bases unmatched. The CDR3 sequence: CASSTTGTVINSPLHF. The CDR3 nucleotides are TGTGCCAGCAGTACCACCGGGACAGTAATCAATTCACCCCTCCACTTT.

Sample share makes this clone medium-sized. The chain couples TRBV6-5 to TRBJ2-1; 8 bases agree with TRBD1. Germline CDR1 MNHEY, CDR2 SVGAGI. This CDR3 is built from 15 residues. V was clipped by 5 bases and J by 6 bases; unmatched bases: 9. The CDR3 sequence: CASSPPRTGFNEQFF. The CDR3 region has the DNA TGTGCCAGCAGTCCCCCCCGGACAGGGTTCAATGAGCAGTTCTTC.

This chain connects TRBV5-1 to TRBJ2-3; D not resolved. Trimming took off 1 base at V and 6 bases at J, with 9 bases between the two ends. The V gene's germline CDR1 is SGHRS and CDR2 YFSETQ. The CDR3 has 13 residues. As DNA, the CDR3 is TGCGCCAGCAGCTTGTTCGAAGCGGATACGCAGTATTTT. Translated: CASSLFEADTQYF.

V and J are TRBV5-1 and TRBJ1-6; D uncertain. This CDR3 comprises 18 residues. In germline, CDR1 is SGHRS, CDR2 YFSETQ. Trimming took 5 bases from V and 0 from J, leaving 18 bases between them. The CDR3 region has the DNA TGCGCCAGCAGGACCCACGAGGGTTTGGGCTCCTATAATTCACCCCTCCACTTT. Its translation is CASRTHEGLGSYNSPLHF.

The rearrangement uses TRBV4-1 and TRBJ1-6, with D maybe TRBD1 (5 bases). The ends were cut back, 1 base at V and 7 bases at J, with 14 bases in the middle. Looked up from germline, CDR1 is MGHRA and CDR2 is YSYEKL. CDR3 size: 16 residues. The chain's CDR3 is CASSQGFGRGNSPLHF. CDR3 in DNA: TGCGCCAGCAGCCAAGGATTCGGACGGGGGAATTCACCCCTCCACTTT.

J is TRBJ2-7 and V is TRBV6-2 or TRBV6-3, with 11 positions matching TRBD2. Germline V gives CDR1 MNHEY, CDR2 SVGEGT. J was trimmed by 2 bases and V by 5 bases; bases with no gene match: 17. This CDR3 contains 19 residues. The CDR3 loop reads CASSKDRVASGRRTYEQYF. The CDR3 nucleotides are TGTGCCAGCAGTAAAGACAGGGTCGCTAGCGGGAGGAGGACCTACGAGCAGTACTTC.

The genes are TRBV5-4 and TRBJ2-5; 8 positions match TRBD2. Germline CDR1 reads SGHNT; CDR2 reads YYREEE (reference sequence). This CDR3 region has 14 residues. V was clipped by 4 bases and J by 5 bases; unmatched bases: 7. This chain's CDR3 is CASSPQLAGETQYF. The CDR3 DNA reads TGTGCCAGCAGCCCGCAATTAGCGGGGGAGACCCAGTACTTC.

CDR3 bases: TGTGCCAGTAGGGACACGGCGGGGGCGCGGGACAAAAACATTCAGTACTTC. It codes for CASRDTAGARDKNIQYF. V and J are TRBV19 and TRBJ2-4, with D possibly being TRBD2 (7 bases). Germline V gene lookup returns CDR1 LNHDA and CDR2 SQIVND (reference sequence). The V end lost 6 bases, the J end lost 3 bases, and 21 bases lay between the germline ends. The CDR3 has 17 amino acids. Full variable domain (remainder filled in from reference TRBV19 and TRBJ2-4): DGGITQSPKYLFRKEGQNVTLSCEQNLNHDAMYWYRQDPGQGLRLIYYSQIVNDFQKGDIAEGYSVSREKKESFPLTVTSAQKNPTAFYLCASRDTAGARDKNIQYFGAGTRLSVL.

CDR3 sequence (DNA): TGCGCCAGCAGTGCGGGACAGTTTTTCTACGAGCAGTACTTC. This sequence encodes CASSAGQFFYEQYF. This chain joins TRBV10-2 and TRBJ2-7; 7 bases map to TRBD1. The CDR3 is 14 residues long. Trimming removed 4 bases from V and 3 bases from J; junction bases left unmatched: 6. Germline-derived CDR1 and CDR2 are WSHSY and SAAADI.

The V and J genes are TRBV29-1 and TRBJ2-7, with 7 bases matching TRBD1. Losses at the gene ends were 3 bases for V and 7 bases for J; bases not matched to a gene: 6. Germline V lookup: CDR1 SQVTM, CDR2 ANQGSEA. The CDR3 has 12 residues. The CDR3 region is CSVEIGDREQYF. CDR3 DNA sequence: TGCAGCGTTGAGATTGGGGACAGAGAGCAGTACTTC.